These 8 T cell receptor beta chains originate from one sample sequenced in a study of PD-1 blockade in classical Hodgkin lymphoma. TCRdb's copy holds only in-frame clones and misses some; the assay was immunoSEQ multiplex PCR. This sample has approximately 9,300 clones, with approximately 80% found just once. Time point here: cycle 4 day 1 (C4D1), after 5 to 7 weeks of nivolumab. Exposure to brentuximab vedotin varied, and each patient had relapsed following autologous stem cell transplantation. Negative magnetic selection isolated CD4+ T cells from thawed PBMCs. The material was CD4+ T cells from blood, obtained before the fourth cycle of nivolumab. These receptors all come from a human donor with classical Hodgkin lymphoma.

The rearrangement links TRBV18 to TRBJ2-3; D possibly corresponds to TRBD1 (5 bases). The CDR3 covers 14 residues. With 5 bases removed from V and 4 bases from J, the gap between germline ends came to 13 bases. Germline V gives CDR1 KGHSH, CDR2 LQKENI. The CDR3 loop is CASSFQGWADTQYF. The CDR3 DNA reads TGTGCCAGCTCATTCCAGGGTTGGGCAGATACGCAGTATTTT. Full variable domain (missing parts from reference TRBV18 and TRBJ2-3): NAGVMQNPRHLVRRRGQEARLRCSPMKGHSHVYWYRQLPEEGLKFMVYLQKENIIDESGMPKERFSAEFPKEGPSILRIQQVVRGDSAAYFCASSFQGWADTQYFGPGTRLTVL.

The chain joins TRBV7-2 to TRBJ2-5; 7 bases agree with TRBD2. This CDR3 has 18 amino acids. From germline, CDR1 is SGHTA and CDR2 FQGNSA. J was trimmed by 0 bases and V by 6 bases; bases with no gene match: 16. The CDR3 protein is CASRNPLGGKGHQETQYF. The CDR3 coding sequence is TGTGCCAGCAGGAATCCCCTGGGGGGGAAGGGGCACCAAGAGACCCAGTACTTC.

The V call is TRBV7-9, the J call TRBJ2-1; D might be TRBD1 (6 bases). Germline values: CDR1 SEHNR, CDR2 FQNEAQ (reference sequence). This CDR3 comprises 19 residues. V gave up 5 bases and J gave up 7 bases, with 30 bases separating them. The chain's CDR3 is CASSAPGYLQGWSRNEQFF. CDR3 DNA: TGTGCCAGCAGCGCCCCGGGCTACTTACAGGGCTGGTCGAGGAATGAGCAGTTCTTC.

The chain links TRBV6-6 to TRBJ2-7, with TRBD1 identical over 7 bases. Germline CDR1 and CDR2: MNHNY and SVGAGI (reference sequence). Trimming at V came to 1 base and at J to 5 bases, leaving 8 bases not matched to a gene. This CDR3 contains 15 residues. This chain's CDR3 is CASSYFWDSRDEQYF. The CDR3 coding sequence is TGTGCCAGCAGTTACTTTTGGGACAGCCGGGACGAGCAGTACTTC.

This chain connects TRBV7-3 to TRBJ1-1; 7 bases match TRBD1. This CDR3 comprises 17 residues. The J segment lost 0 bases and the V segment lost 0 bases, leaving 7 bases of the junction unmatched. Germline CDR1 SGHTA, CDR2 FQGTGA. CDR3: CASSLTGQPFMNTEAFF. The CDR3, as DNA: TGTGCCAGCAGCTTAACGGGACAGCCCTTCATGAACACTGAAGCTTTCTTT.

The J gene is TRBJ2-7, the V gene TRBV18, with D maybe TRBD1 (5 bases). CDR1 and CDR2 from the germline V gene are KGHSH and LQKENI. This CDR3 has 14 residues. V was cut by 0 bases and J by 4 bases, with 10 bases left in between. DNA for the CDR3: TGTGCCAGCTCACCACCAGGACATCCATACGAGCAGTACTTC. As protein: CASSPPGHPYEQYF. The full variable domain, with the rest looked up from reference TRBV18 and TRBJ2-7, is NAGVMQNPRHLVRRRGQEARLRCSPMKGHSHVYWYRQLPEEGLKFMVYLQKENIIDESGMPKERFSAEFPKEGPSILRIQQVVRGDSAAYFCASSPPGHPYEQYFGPGTRLTVT.

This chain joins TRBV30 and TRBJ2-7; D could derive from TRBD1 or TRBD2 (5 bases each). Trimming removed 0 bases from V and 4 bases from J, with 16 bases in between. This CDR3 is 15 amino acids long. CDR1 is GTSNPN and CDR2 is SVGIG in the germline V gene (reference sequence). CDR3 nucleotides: TGTGCCTGGAGTGTAATGTCAGGGAGTGGGTACGAGCAGTACTTC. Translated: CAWSVMSGSGYEQYF.

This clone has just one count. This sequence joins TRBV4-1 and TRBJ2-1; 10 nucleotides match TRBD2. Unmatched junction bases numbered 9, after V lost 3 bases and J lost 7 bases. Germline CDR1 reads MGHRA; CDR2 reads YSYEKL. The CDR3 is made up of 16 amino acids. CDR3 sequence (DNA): TGCGCCAGCAGCCATGCCCTAGCGGGAGAGGAAAATGAGCAGTTCTTC. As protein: CASSHALAGEENEQFF.